The T cell receptor beta chain under discussion was sequenced for a study of shared clonotypes between healthy human individuals. V lost 3 bases, J lost 3 bases, and 7 bases stayed unmatched. Per the germline V gene, CDR1 is MGHRA and CDR2 is YSYEKL. This CDR3 region has 15 residues. General study results and limits: Compared with memory subsets, naive subsets generally had larger estimated richness.

Terminally differentiated effector memory CD45RA+ cells were excluded from the naive CD8 cells, which were CD45RO-negative and positively selected for CCR7. As concerns this clone: The antigen remains unidentified.

At a deep level, the assay was run. This table comes from immunoSEQ multiplex PCR, and its TCRdb copy is limited to in-frame clones, with some not included. This table holds about 580,000 clones, roughly 98% found once. The source material was naive CD8+ T cells sorted from blood. The chain links TRBV4-1 to TRBJ1-2, with TRBD1 matching over 7 bases. The TCR sequence derives from a man aged 30-40 years in good health. The CDR3 sequence: CASSQDRSSYYGYTF. The CDR3, as DNA: TGCGCCAGCAGCCAGGACAGGTCGAGCTACTATGGCTACACCTTC.